The 9 T cell receptor beta chains below come from one sample, sequenced in a study of shared T cell receptors in the human thymus. The assay was immunoSEQ multiplex PCR, and TCRdb's table has in-frame clones only and misses some. This table has over 350,000 clones, just under 95% appearing once. The sequencing sample was made of thymocytes. All receptors come from a human donor.

The chain employs TRBV25-1 and TRBJ2-3; D gene unclear. This CDR3 is built from 14 residues. V shed 3 bases and J shed 5 bases, with 12 bases lying between them. In germline, CDR1 is MGHDK, CDR2 SYGVNS. CDR3 residues: CASSEVSPRDTQYF. CDR3 bases: TGTGCCAGCAGTGAGGTGTCACCCAGAGATACGCAGTATTTT. Based on the CDR3 plus reference TRBV25-1 and TRBJ2-3, the full variable domain is EADIYQTPRYLVIGTGKKITLECSQTMGHDKMYWYQQDPGMELHLIHYSYGVNSTEKGDLSSESTVSRIRTEHFPLTLESARPSHTSQYLCASSEVSPRDTQYFGPGTRLTVL.

In this sample, this clone turned up once. The chain combines TRBV5-1 with TRBJ2-7; D may be TRBD2 (6 bases). The CDR3 is 16 amino acids. The ends were cut back, 0 bases at V and 2 bases at J, with 15 bases in the middle. Germline values: CDR1 SGHRS, CDR2 YFSETQ. Here the CDR3 reads CASSLGRKGTPYEQYF. DNA for the CDR3: TGCGCCAGCAGCTTGGGTAGAAAGGGGACTCCCTACGAGCAGTACTTC.

The J gene is TRBJ1-5, the V gene TRBV28; no clear D. Trimming pared 6 bases from V and 6 bases from J, leaving 9 bases between. This CDR3 comprises 12 residues. Per the germline V gene, CDR1 is MDHEN and CDR2 is SYDVKM. CDR3 DNA: TGTGCCAGCAGACCATTGGGTCAGCCCCAGCATTTT. Translation gives CASRPLGQPQHF. Based on the CDR3 plus reference TRBV28 and TRBJ1-5, the full variable domain is DVKVTQSSRYLVKRTGEKVFLECVQDMDHENMFWYRQDPGLGLRLIYFSYDVKMKEKGDIPEGYSVSREKKERFSLILESASTNQTSMYLCASRPLGQPQHFGDGTRLSIL.

The V and J genes are TRBV20-1 and TRBJ1-4; D ambiguous. The CDR3 runs 11 residues. Trimming left V 5 bases short and J 5 bases short, with 6 bases between. Germline V gene data show CDR1 as DFQATT and CDR2 as SNEGSKA (reference sequence). The CDR3 here is CSAVKNEKLFF. The CDR3 DNA is TGCAGTGCTGTAAAGAATGAAAAACTGTTTTTT.

This chain joins TRBV28 and TRBJ1-2; maybe TRBD1 (5 bases). Germline loops: CDR1 MDHEN, CDR2 SYDVKM. The CDR3 runs to 15 residues. Trimming pared 6 bases from V and 0 bases from J, leaving 14 bases between. DNA of the CDR3: TGTGCCAGCAGGATCCACGGGGGATCTAACTATGGCTACACCTTC. Translation gives CASRIHGGSNYGYTF.

The chain employs TRBV6-6 and TRBJ2-5; 8 bases agree with TRBD1. V trimming: 5 bases; J trimming: 4 bases; junction bases outside the gene matches: 12. The V gene's germline CDR1 is MNHNY and CDR2 SVGAGI (reference sequence). There are 16 residues in the CDR3. Here the CDR3 DNA reads TGTGCCAGCAGTCCTCTTGGACAGGGATTGGGAGAGACCCAGTACTTC. Residues: CASSPLGQGLGETQYF.

The chain couples TRBV6-4 to TRBJ1-5, with D unclear. The CDR3 covers 14 residues. V was cut by 8 bases and J by 0 bases, with 11 bases left in between. CDR1 is MRHNA, CDR2 SNTAGT, per germline. The chain's CDR3 is CASHPGNSNQPQHF. The CDR3, as DNA: TGTGCCAGCCATCCAGGAAATAGCAATCAGCCCCAGCATTTT.

The chain links TRBV28 to TRBJ1-3; D is ambiguous. The CDR3 loop spans 14 amino acids. V shed 6 bases and J shed 1 base, with 10 bases lying between them. Looked up from germline, CDR1 is MDHEN and CDR2 is SYDVKM. CDR3 sequence reads: CASRFMGSGNTIYF. The DNA of the CDR3 is TGTGCCAGCAGATTTATGGGGTCTGGAAACACCATATATTTT.

The rearrangement joins TRBV6-5 to TRBJ2-7; TRBD2 matches 8 bases. This CDR3 comprises 15 residues. CDR1 is MNHEY, CDR2 SVGAGI, per germline. The trim removed 6 bases at V and 1 base at J, leaving 8 bases unmatched. CDR3 in amino acids: CASRLTSGRSYEQYF. The DNA for the CDR3 is TGTGCCAGCAGGCTAACTAGCGGTAGATCCTACGAGCAGTACTTC.